Below, 13 T cell receptor beta chains from the same sample are listed, as sequenced in a study of Graves' ophthalmopathy and Graves' hyperthyroidism. TCR beta CDR3 regions were amplified from RNA transcripts. A first-round RT-PCR used HTBI primers, followed by a second-round multiplex PCR. MiXCR, run by TCRdb on the multiplex PCR reads, gives a single entry per CDR3 protein. The repertoire holds about 390,000 distinct CDR3 sequences, with about 17% as singletons. Material for sequencing was peripheral blood. The receptors come from an adult woman with stable Graves' hyperthyroidism.

This clonotype was observed at least ten times. V usage is TRBV6-1 and J usage is TRBJ1-1; unclear D gene. There are 13 residues in the CDR3. V was pared by 6 bases and J by 0 bases, with 8 bases between. Germline V CDR1 and CDR2: MNHNS, SASEGT. The CDR3 region has the DNA TGTGCCAGCAGGAAACTTATGAACACTGAAGCTTTCTTT. It yields the protein CASRKLMNTEAFF.

The genes are TRBV2 and TRBJ2-6; D may be TRBD2 (6 bases). The germline gives CDR1 SNHLY, CDR2 FYNNEI. The length of the CDR3 is 20 residues. Between the trimmed V and J ends, which lost 6 bases and 1 base, there was a span of 25 bases. CDR3 nucleotides: TGTGCCAGCAGCGAACGCCGACTAGTCCTGAAACTTTCTGGGGCCAACGTCCTGACTTTC. Residues: CASSERRLVLKLSGANVLTF.

Comment on this clonotype: The germline gene is not matched at one end of the junction; a read error may be the cause. The rearrangement links TRBV30 to TRBJ2-5; TRBD1 agrees at 8 bases. Germline assignment: CDR1 GTSNPN and CDR2 SVGIG (reference sequence). The CDR3 contains 14 residues. The CDR3 bases are TGTGCCCGGAGTTTTGGGACAGGAATAGAGACCCAGTACTTC. The encoded protein is CARSFGTGIETQYF. Looking up the rest from reference TRBV30 and TRBJ2-5 gives the full variable domain: SQTIHQWPATLVQPVGSPLSLECTVEGTSNPNLYWYRQAAGRGLQLLFYSVGIGQISSEVPQNLSASRPQDRQFILSSKKLLLSDSGFYLCARSFGTGIETQYFGPGTRLLVL.

This clonotype was counted many times. CDR3 region: CASRREEWAAEQYF. DNA for the CDR3: TGTGCCAGCAGGAGGGAGGAGTGGGCTGCCGAGCAGTACTTC. This chain uses TRBV6-2 or TRBV6-3 with TRBJ2-7; TRBD2 might be the D (6 bases). Germline-derived CDR1 and CDR2 are MNHEY and SVGEGT. The CDR3 extends over 14 amino acids. V dropped 6 bases and J dropped 6 bases, with 18 bases sitting between them.

This clonotype has ten or more counts. The V gene is TRBV29-1, the J gene TRBJ2-2; TRBD2 might be the D (5 bases). CDR3 length equals 13 residues. Germline-derived CDR1 and CDR2 are SQVTM and ANQGSEA. The V and J ends lost 7 bases and 4 bases respectively, with 13 bases between them. CDR3 in DNA: TGCAGCGCAAAGGAGGTGCTCACCGGGGAGCTGTTTTTT. The encoded protein is CSAKEVLTGELFF.

This chain joins TRBV11-2 and TRBJ1-3; no definite D call. This CDR3 is built from 15 residues. Trimming removed 5 bases from V and 0 bases from J, with 11 bases in between. In germline, CDR1 is SGHAT, CDR2 FQNNGV. The CDR3 sequence: CASSRPSASGNTIYF. CDR3 nucleotide sequence: TGTGCCAGCAGCAGACCATCGGCCTCTGGAAACACCATATATTTT. Using reference TRBV11-2 and TRBJ1-3 for the parts outside the CDR3, the full variable domain is EAGVAQSPRYKIIEKRQSVAFWCNPISGHATLYWYQQILGQGPKLLIQFQNNGVVDDSQLPKDRFSAERLKGVDSTLKIQPAKLEDSAVYLCASSRPSASGNTIYFGEGSWLTVV.

This chain uses TRBV27 with TRBJ2-7; 7 bases match TRBD1. Germline CDR1 and CDR2: MNHEY and SMNVEV (reference sequence). J lost 6 bases, V lost 5 bases, and 13 bases had no gene match. The CDR3 totals 15 residues. CDR3 sequence (DNA): TGTGCCAGCAGTCCCTCGGTCAGGGGGTCTTCCGAGCAGTACTTC. Translation gives CASSPSVRGSSEQYF.

This clonotype was seen many times. The chain is built from TRBV20-1 and TRBJ1-2, with 7 bases lining up with TRBD1. CDR1 and CDR2 (germline): DFQATT, SNEGSKA (reference sequence). The CDR3 extends over 14 amino acids. Trimming cost V 3 bases and J 8 bases; bases outside gene matches: 12. CDR3 amino acids: CSASPPGQLQGYTF. CDR3 DNA sequence: TGCAGTGCTAGTCCACCGGGACAGCTGCAGGGCTACACCTTC.

At least ten counts were recorded for this clonotype. V and J are TRBV11-2 and TRBJ2-5; 8 positions agree with TRBD1. The CDR3 is made up of 14 amino acids. Germline loops: CDR1 SGHAT, CDR2 FQNNGV. The ends lost 5 bases at V and 4 bases at J; junction bases unmatched: 6. The CDR3 DNA follows: TGTGCCAGCAGCGCCACGGACAGGGCAGAGACCCAGTACTTC. It codes for CASSATDRAETQYF.

This clonotype was seen many times. This chain uses TRBV11-2 with TRBJ1-6, with D maybe TRBD1 (5 bases). The V and J ends lost 4 bases and 4 bases respectively, with 14 bases between them. The V gene's germline CDR1 is SGHAT and CDR2 FQNNGV. The CDR3 has 16 residues. The CDR3 bases are TGTGCCAGCAGCTCCGAAGGGACCGATTATAATTCACCCCTCCACTTT. This encodes CASSSEGTDYNSPLHF.

As for this clonotype: A much larger clonotype is one base distant, so this may be a read error. The rearrangement links TRBV27 to TRBJ2-7, with 14 bases matching TRBD2. This CDR3 comprises 16 residues. J was trimmed by 7 bases and V by 5 bases; bases with no gene match: 10. Germline V gene lookup returns CDR1 MNHEY and CDR2 SMNVEV (reference sequence). The CDR3 DNA sequence: TGTGCCAGCAGTCCCATGGGGACTAGCGGGGGCTATGAGCAGTACTTC. Residues: CASSPMGTSGGYEQYF.

There are a few counts of this clonotype. This chain uses TRBV12-3 or TRBV12-4 with TRBJ2-2, with 7 bases aligning to TRBD2. V lost 6 bases, J lost 5 bases, and 6 bases stayed unmatched. CDR3 length: 14 amino acids. The CDR3 DNA sequence: TGTGCCAGCAGGGGCTGGCGGGAGACCGGGGAGCTGTTTTTT. The encoded protein is CASRGWRETGELFF.

This clonotype was seen many times. The rearrangement links TRBV2 to TRBJ2-5; D perhaps matches TRBD1 (5 bases). CDR3 length equals 14 residues. Germline assignment: CDR1 SNHLY and CDR2 FYNNEI. Trimming shortened V by 2 bases and J by 3 bases, and 10 bases separated the two germline ends. The CDR3 region has the DNA TGTGCCAGCAGTGAACACAGGCAAAAAGAGACCCAGTACTTC. This sequence encodes CASSEHRQKETQYF.